The sample holds one count of the clone carrying this TCR beta chain. The CDR3 runs to 15 residues. Trimming removed 5 bases from V and 9 bases from J, with 20 bases in between. Germline V gives CDR1 MNHEY, CDR2 SMNVEV (reference sequence). The sample originates from a study of blood T cell repertoires in COVID-19. Across the whole study: From the United States, Italy and Spain came samples of acute and convalescent COVID-19. Sources were T cells, B-cell-depleted T cells, or PBMCs; the material itself was cDNA or gDNA.

Original handling: Nucleated cell number was recorded as an estimate derived from reference gene primer amplification. The data were produced by immunoSEQ multiplex PCR, yet TCRdb's version contains in-frame clones alone and is incomplete. The D gene and trimming were derived from the DNA, and the V and J assignments and clone size from that table. In the table there are 100,000 to 150,000 clones, around 88% of which are singletons. This sequence joins TRBV27 and TRBJ2-1; a weak D match, TRBD2 (6 bases). The sequence derives from a middle-aged man with acute or convalescent COVID-19. Sequenced material: peripheral blood. CDR3 residues: CASSINWGLLAEQFF. The DNA for the CDR3 is TGTGCCAGCAGTATTAACTGGGGACTTCTGGCTGAGCAGTTCTTC.